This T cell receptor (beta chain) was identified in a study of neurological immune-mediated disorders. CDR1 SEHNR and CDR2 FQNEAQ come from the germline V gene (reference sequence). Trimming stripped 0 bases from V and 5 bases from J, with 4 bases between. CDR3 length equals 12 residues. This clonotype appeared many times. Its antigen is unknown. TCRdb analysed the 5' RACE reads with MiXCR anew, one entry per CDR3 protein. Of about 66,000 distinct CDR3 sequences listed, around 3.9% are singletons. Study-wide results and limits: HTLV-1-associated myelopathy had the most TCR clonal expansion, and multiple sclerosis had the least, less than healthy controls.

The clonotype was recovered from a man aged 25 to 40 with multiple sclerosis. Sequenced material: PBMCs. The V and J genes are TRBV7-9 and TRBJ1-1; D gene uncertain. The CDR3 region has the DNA TGTGCCAGCAGCTTAGCGGGGACTGAAGCTTTCTTT. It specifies CASSLAGTEAFF. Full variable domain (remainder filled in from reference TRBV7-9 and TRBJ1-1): DTGVSQNPRHKITKRGQNVTFRCDPISEHNRLYWYRQTLGQGPEFLTYFQNEAQLEKSRLLSDRFSAERPKGSFSTLEIQRTEQGDSAMYLCASSLAGTEAFFGQGTRLTVV.